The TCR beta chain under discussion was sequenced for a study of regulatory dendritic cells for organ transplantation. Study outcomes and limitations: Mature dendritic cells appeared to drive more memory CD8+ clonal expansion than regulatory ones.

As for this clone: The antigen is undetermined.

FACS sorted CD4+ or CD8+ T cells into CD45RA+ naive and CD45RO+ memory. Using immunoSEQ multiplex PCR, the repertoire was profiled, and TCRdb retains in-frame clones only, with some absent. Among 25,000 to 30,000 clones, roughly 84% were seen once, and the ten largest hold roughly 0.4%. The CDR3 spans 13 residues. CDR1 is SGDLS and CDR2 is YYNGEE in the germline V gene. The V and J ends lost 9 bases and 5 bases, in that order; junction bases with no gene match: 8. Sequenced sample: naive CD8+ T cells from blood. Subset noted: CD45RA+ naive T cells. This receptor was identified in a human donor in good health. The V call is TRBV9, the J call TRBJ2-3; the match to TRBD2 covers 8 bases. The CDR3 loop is CATSSGGGDTQYF. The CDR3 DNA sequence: TGTGCCACCTCGAGCGGGGGTGGAGATACGCAGTATTTT.